These 20 T cell receptor beta chains share one sample of origin, sequenced in a study of identical twins' blood T cells. TCRdb redid the calling of the 5' RACE reads with MiXCR, one entry per CDR3 protein. The top ten clones hold approximately 6.6% of a sample with roughly 340,000 distinct CDR3 sequences, roughly 27% of them seen once. The sample consisted of PBMCs. The receptors derive from a woman between 18 and 55 years old in good health.

This chain connects TRBV29-1 to TRBJ1-5; no clear D. This CDR3 is 13 amino acids long. V gave up 4 bases and J gave up 3 bases, with 10 bases separating them. CDR1 and CDR2 from the germline V gene are SQVTM and ANQGSEA. The DNA for the CDR3 is TGCAGCGTTGCGGACGGATTCAATCAGCCCCAGCATTTT. Residues: CSVADGFNQPQHF.

This clonotype was observed a handful of times. Here the CDR3 DNA reads TGTGCCAGCAGCCCACTGGGGGGAGGATCCTTTCCTCAGCATTTT. Amino acid sequence: CASSPLGGGSFPQHF. The V and J genes are TRBV9 and TRBJ1-5; D might be TRBD1 (5 bases). The CDR3 has 15 residues. The V gene lost 4 bases and the J gene lost 13 bases, with 24 bases spanning the gap. Per germline, CDR1 SGDLS and CDR2 YYNGEE.

This chain joins TRBV10-2 and TRBJ2-1; no clear D. Per the germline V gene, CDR1 is WSHSY and CDR2 is SAAADI. Between the trimmed V and J ends, which lost 5 bases and 4 bases, there was a span of 15 bases. The CDR3 runs 15 residues. Written as DNA, the CDR3 is TGCGCCAGCAGTAGACCCACCTTCAGATACAATGAGCAGTTCTTC. This sequence encodes CASSRPTFRYNEQFF.

This clonotype was picked up a small number of times. V usage is TRBV5-1 and J usage is TRBJ2-3; 11 bases are shared with TRBD2. The junction had 3 bases not matched to a gene; V was cut back by 9 bases and J by 3 bases. CDR3 length equals 13 residues. Germline-derived CDR1 and CDR2 are SGHRS and YFSETQ. CDR3 sequence reads: CATGTSGTDTQYF. The CDR3 DNA reads TGCGCCACCGGGACTAGCGGAACAGATACGCAGTATTTT.

The chain has TRBV27 and TRBJ1-5; D may be TRBD1 (6 bases). The CDR3 runs to 14 residues. V was trimmed by 4 bases and J by 3 bases, leaving 10 bases between them. In germline, CDR1 is MNHEY, CDR2 SMNVEV (reference sequence). The CDR3 DNA is TGTGCCAGCAGTTATTCAGGGGCCAATCAGCCCCAGCATTTT. Translating it yields CASSYSGANQPQHF.

For this clonotype: The junction and the germline gene differ at one end; a read error may be behind it. The chain recombines TRBV7-9 with TRBJ1-1; no firm D call. The germline V gene has CDR1 SEHNR and CDR2 FQNEAQ (reference sequence). The CDR3 extends over 14 amino acids. The CDR3 loop reads CANSLRSPARRAFF. The CDR3 DNA reads as TGTGCCAACAGCTTACGAAGTCCGGCCCGGAGAGCTTTCTTT.

To note about this clonotype: This may come from a read error, since a much larger clone is one base off. The chain recombines TRBV29-1 with TRBJ1-1; a possible D gene is TRBD1 (5 bases). CDR3 length equals 12 residues. Germline CDR1 and CDR2: SQVTM and ANQGSEA. Trimming left V 6 bases short and J 5 bases short, with 13 bases between. CDR3 sequence: CSVGVVETEAFF. The CDR3 DNA sequence: TGCAGCGTGGGGGTAGTCGAGACTGAAGCTTTCTTT.

Only a few counts were recorded for this clonotype. The J gene is TRBJ2-3, the V gene TRBV7-2; possible D gene TRBD1, 5 bases. Per germline, CDR1 SGHTA and CDR2 FQGNSA. The CDR3 runs to 13 residues. Trimming removed 10 bases at V and 2 bases at J, with 13 bases between. This CDR3 reads CATSTAPTDTQYF. The CDR3 nucleotides read TGTGCCACCTCGACAGCACCCACAGATACGCAGTATTTT.

This clonotype was seen many times. CDR3 bases: TGCAGTGGCCGGAGAGGGAATGAGCAGTTCTTC. It is translated as CSGRRGNEQFF. The chain couples TRBV20-1 to TRBJ2-1, with D perhaps TRBD2 (5 bases). The V gene's germline CDR1 is DFQATT and CDR2 SNEGSKA (reference sequence). Trimming took off 7 bases at V and 7 bases at J, with 11 bases between the two ends. The CDR3 length is 11 residues.

This clonotype turned up a few times. The chain is built from TRBV3-1 and TRBJ1-4; a weak D match, TRBD1 (5 bases). V lost 3 bases and J lost 5, with 13 bases in between. In germline, CDR1 is LGHDT, CDR2 YNNKEL (reference sequence). The CDR3 loop spans 15 amino acids. CDR3 residues: CASSQEGPKNEKLFF. The CDR3 region has the DNA TGTGCCAGCAGCCAGGAGGGACCGAAGAATGAAAAACTGTTTTTT. Full variable domain (rest looked up from reference TRBV3-1 and TRBJ1-4): DTAVSQTPKYLVTQMGNDKSIKCEQNLGHDTMYWYKQDSKKFLKIMFSYNNKELIINETVPNRFSPKSPDKAHLNLHINSLELGDSAVYFCASSQEGPKNEKLFFGSGTQLSVL.

For this clonotype: This may stem from a read error, because a much larger clone lies one nucleotide away. The rearrangement links TRBV29-1 to TRBJ1-1; D unclear. CDR1 SQVTM and CDR2 ANQGSEA come from the germline V gene. Trimming left V 3 bases short and J 11 bases short, with 10 bases between. CDR3 length equals 10 residues. The CDR3 nucleotides read TGCAGCGTTGACGGCAGCGACGCTTTCTTT. Translation: CSVDGSDAFF.

With regard to this clonotype: A much larger clone sits a single nucleotide away, making a read error possible. The chain links TRBV6-2 or TRBV6-3 to TRBJ2-3, with D perhaps matching TRBD1 (5 bases). CDR1 and CDR2 (germline): MNHEY, SVGEGT. The CDR3 extends over 12 amino acids. The DNA of the CDR3 is TGTGCCAGCAGTTATCCCACAGGTACGCAGTATTTT. Translated, it gives CASSYPTGTQYF.

This clonotype was seen only a few times. The rearrangement uses TRBV29-1 and TRBJ1-1; 9 nucleotides match TRBD1. Germline CDR1 reads SQVTM; CDR2 reads ANQGSEA. V dropped 8 bases and J dropped 1; count of bases not matched to a gene: 5. The CDR3 extends over 13 amino acids. The CDR3 region is CSIRTGENTEAFF. In DNA, the CDR3 is TGCAGCATTAGGACAGGGGAGAACACTGAAGCTTTCTTT.

This sequence joins TRBV18 and TRBJ2-2, with D hard to call. The CDR3 is 14 residues long. The ends were cut back, 2 bases at V and 3 bases at J, with 7 bases in the middle. Germline values: CDR1 KGHSH, CDR2 LQKENI. In DNA, the CDR3 is TGTGCCAGCTCACCAGGGGTGGACACCGGGGAGCTGTTTTTT. Residues: CASSPGVDTGELFF.

The chain carries TRBV6-6 and TRBJ2-1, with a weak D call TRBD2 (5 bases). V was pared by 2 bases and J by 4 bases, with 12 bases between. Per germline, CDR1 MNHNY and CDR2 SVGAGI (reference sequence). This CDR3 has 15 amino acids. The CDR3 loop reads CASSYRLGGYNEQFF. CDR3 coding DNA: TGTGCCAGCAGTTACCGGCTAGGAGGATACAATGAGCAGTTCTTC.

The DNA of the CDR3 is TGCGCCAGCAGCCAAGAACGGACTGCCCGCTATGGCTACACCTTC. As protein: CASSQERTARYGYTF. The chain uses TRBV4-3 and TRBJ1-2; no reliable D call. The CDR3 spans 15 residues. Between the trimmed V and J ends, which lost 0 bases and 4 bases, there was a span of 12 bases. CDR1 is LGHNA and CDR2 is YSLEER in the germline V gene.

This chain uses TRBV19 with TRBJ1-1; a possible D gene is TRBD1 (5 bases). Trimming took off 10 bases at V and 1 base at J, with 13 bases between the two ends. Germline assignment: CDR1 LNHDA and CDR2 SQIVND (reference sequence). The CDR3 covers 13 residues. CDR3 sequence: CATGRGRNTEAFF. The CDR3 nucleotides are TGTGCCACCGGGAGGGGCCGGAACACTGAAGCTTTCTTT. Complete variable domain (other parts from reference TRBV19 and TRBJ1-1): DGGITQSPKYLFRKEGQNVTLSCEQNLNHDAMYWYRQDPGQGLRLIYYSQIVNDFQKGDIAEGYSVSREKKESFPLTVTSAQKNPTAFYLCATGRGRNTEAFFGQGTRLTVV.

The chain carries TRBV7-9 and TRBJ1-5; no reliable D call. This CDR3 has 12 residues. V lost 7 bases and J 2 bases, leaving 6 bases between the germline ends. Germline values: CDR1 SEHNR, CDR2 FQNEAQ (reference sequence). CDR3 protein: CASIRGNQPQHF. The CDR3 nucleotides are TGTGCCAGCATTAGGGGCAATCAGCCCCAGCATTTT.

This clonotype was found many times. This chain uses TRBV7-2 with TRBJ2-2, with D perhaps TRBD2 (5 bases). Trimming removed 2 bases from V and 5 bases from J, with 18 bases in between. Germline V lookup: CDR1 SGHTA, CDR2 FQGNSA. The CDR3 extends over 17 amino acids. Here the CDR3 DNA reads TGTGCCAGCAGCTTAAAAACTGGGAGAGGTCAGACCGGGGAGCTGTTTTTT. Its translation is CASSLKTGRGQTGELFF.

This chain joins TRBV5-4 and TRBJ1-2; no clear D. The germline V gene has CDR1 SGHNT and CDR2 YYREEE (reference sequence). CDR3 length: 15 amino acids. V lost 4 bases and J 4 bases, leaving 17 bases between the germline ends. Here the CDR3 DNA reads TGTGCCAGCAGCATTGGAGACTTTGGTAGCTATGGCTACACCTTC. Its translation: CASSIGDFGSYGYTF.